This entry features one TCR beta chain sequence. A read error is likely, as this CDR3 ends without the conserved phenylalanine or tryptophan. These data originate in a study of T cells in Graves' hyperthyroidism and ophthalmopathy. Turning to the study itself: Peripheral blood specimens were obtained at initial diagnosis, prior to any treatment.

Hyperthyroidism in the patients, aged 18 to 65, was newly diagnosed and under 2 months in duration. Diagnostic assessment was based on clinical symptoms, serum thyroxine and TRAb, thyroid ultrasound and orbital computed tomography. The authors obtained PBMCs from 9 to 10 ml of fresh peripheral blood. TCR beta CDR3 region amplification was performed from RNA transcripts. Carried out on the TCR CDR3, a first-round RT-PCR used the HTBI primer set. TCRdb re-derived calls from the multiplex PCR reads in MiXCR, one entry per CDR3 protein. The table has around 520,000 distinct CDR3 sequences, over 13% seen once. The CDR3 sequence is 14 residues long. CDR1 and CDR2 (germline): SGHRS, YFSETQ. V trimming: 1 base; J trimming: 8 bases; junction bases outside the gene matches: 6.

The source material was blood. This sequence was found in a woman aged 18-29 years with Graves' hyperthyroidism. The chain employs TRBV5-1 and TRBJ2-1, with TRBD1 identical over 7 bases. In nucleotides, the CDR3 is TGCGCCAGCAGCTTGTCGGGACAGCTAGATGAGCAGTTCTCC. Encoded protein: CASSLSGQLDEQFS.